Reported below is one TCR beta chain. Its antigen remains unknown. PCR used 60 Vbeta primers and 13 Jbeta primers. Only in-frame clones appear in the TCRdb table, and some are missing; sequencing was by immunoSEQ multiplex PCR. Among about 160,000 clones, 65% to 85% were seen once, and the ten largest hold roughly 1.5%. The CDR3 is 12 residues long. Germline V gene data show CDR1 as SQVTM and CDR2 as ANQGSEA. Trimming cost V 6 bases and J 5 bases; bases outside gene matches: 6. This specimen comes from a study of cytomegalovirus exposure and HLA in healthy donors. Findings and caveats of the study: V segments that were indistinguishable, TRBV6-2 and TRBV6-3 among them, were omitted from analysis.

The specimen was PBMCs. This sequence originates from a woman aged 18-30 years in good health and CMV-seronegative. J is TRBJ1-1 and V is TRBV29-1; 7 nucleotides match TRBD1. The CDR3 loop reads CSVRQGWTEAFF. The CDR3 nucleotides are TGCAGCGTCCGACAGGGTTGGACTGAAGCTTTCTTT.